The 6 T cell receptor beta chains below all came from one sample that was sequenced in a study of beta chain features in type 1 diabetes (dated by TCRdb to between 2017 and 2018). Library construction relied on the immunoSEQ multiplex PCR assay. All of the isolated RNA was reverse transcribed with the High Capacity cDNA Reverse Transcription Kit, so expressed TCRB transcripts were sequenced. TCRdb limited this immuneACCESS table to in-frame rearrangements with V and J called. A share of clones is missing; checked studies link under half to unresolved V genes, and the rest is unexplained. The sample profile shows under 900,000 clones; about a sixth of them were found once. The ten largest clonotypes hold 0.023% of the sample. The sequencing sample was made of naive CD4+ T cells from blood. Read against the paper, the sample's cell subset or site label means: true naive CD4+ T cells. The receptor set was obtained from a woman in her late teens or twenties in good health.

The chain is built from TRBV29-1 and TRBJ1-2; TRBD1 aligns across 7 bases. Germline trimming cut 6 bases from V and 4 bases from J; bases unmatched to any gene: 8. Per germline, CDR1 SQVTM and CDR2 ANQGSEA. The CDR3 has 13 residues. As DNA, the CDR3 is TGCAGCGTGACCTCGGGACAGAGCTATGGCTACACCTTC. It specifies CSVTSGQSYGYTF.

The rearrangement links TRBV5-1 to TRBJ2-5; D not certain. Trimming took 1 base from V and 3 from J, leaving 4 bases between them. This CDR3 region has 12 residues. CDR1 SGHRS and CDR2 YFSETQ come from the germline V gene. CDR3 sequence reads: CASSLSKETQYF. The CDR3 DNA follows: TGCGCCAGCAGCTTGTCCAAAGAGACCCAGTACTTC.

This clone has a handful of counts. The genes are TRBV19 and TRBJ2-5, with D maybe TRBD1 (6 bases). Trimming removed 9 bases from V and 3 bases from J, with 17 bases in between. Germline assignment: CDR1 LNHDA and CDR2 SQIVND (reference sequence). The CDR3 is 14 amino acids. In DNA form, the CDR3 reads TGTGCCAGCTCACTGGGGGCGAAAAAAGAGACCCAGTACTTC. Its protein product is CASSLGAKKETQYF.

The chain joins TRBV7-9 to TRBJ1-4; 8 nucleotides align to TRBD1. There are 15 residues in the CDR3. Germline trimming cut 5 bases from V and 7 bases from J; bases unmatched to any gene: 9. CDR1 and CDR2 from the germline V gene are SEHNR and FQNEAQ (reference sequence). The CDR3 loop reads CASSAQGAVGEKLFF. CDR3 coding DNA: TGTGCCAGCAGCGCCCAGGGGGCTGTGGGTGAAAAACTGTTTTTT.

The chain is built from TRBV28 and TRBJ1-5; D remains unclear. There are 14 residues in the CDR3. Germline V gives CDR1 MDHEN, CDR2 SYDVKM. Trimming took 5 bases from V and 3 from J, leaving 11 bases between them. The CDR3 nucleotides are TGTGCCAGCAGTATAATCCGTGTCAATCAGCCCCAGCATTTT. Protein: CASSIIRVNQPQHF. Variable domain in full (rest from reference TRBV28 and TRBJ1-5): DVKVTQSSRYLVKRTGEKVFLECVQDMDHENMFWYRQDPGLGLRLIYFSYDVKMKEKGDIPEGYSVSREKKERFSLILESASTNQTSMYLCASSIIRVNQPQHFGDGTRLSIL.

V and J are TRBV6-1 and TRBJ1-1; D ambiguous. Trimming removed 5 bases from V and 3 bases from J, with 16 bases in between. The germline CDR1 and CDR2 sequences are MNHNS and SASEGT. The CDR3 extends over 15 amino acids. DNA for the CDR3: TGTGCCAGCAGTAGGGCGGGTGTCGGGGACACTGAAGCTTTCTTT. Translating it yields CASSRAGVGDTEAFF.